This T cell receptor beta chain appears in the sequencing data of a study of T cell changes during pregnancy in multiple sclerosis. The CDR3 totals 15 residues. Germline CDR1 reads MNHNS; CDR2 reads SASEGT. Losses at the gene ends were 5 bases for V and 0 bases for J; bases not matched to a gene: 7. Profiled with immunoSEQ multiplex PCR; TCRdb holds only in-frame clones, not every one. In the table there are under 15,000 clones, 70% to 90% of which are singletons. This chain links TRBV6-1 with TRBJ2-7, with 7 bases matching TRBD1. Material: CD8+ T cells from peripheral blood mononuclear cells, obtained in the second trimester of pregnancy. The TCR was taken from a female donor in good health, enrolled as a control in a pregnancy study. The CDR3 protein is CASSLDRMSSYEQYF. The CDR3, as DNA: TGTGCCAGCAGTTTGGACAGGATGAGCTCCTACGAGCAGTACTTC.